This T cell receptor (beta chain) is from a study of blood T cell repertoires in COVID-19. The wider study: The United States, Italy and Spain were the sources of the acute and convalescent COVID-19 samples. Sample material is recorded as cDNA or gDNA derived from T cells, B-cell-depleted T cells, or PBMCs.

How the authors handled the data: Estimation of nucleated cell counts relied on the amplification of reference gene primers. Only in-frame clones appear in the TCRdb table, and some are missing; sequencing was by immunoSEQ multiplex PCR. V and J calls plus clone size are reproduced from that table; the DNA served to infer D and trimming. The profile shows around 500,000 clones, 75% to 90% of them singletons. CDR3 length: 16 amino acids. Trimming cost V 7 bases and J 2 bases; bases outside gene matches: 10. Germline lookup yields CDR1 SNHLY and CDR2 FYNNEI. This TCR derives from a human donor in a cohort sampled during active COVID-19. J is TRBJ1-5 and V is TRBV2; 8 bases fit TRBD1. The material sequenced was peripheral blood. The CDR3 protein is CASTQGVIVGNQPQHF. CDR3 sequence (DNA): TGTGCCAGCACACAGGGGGTTATAGTCGGCAATCAGCCCCAGCATTTT.